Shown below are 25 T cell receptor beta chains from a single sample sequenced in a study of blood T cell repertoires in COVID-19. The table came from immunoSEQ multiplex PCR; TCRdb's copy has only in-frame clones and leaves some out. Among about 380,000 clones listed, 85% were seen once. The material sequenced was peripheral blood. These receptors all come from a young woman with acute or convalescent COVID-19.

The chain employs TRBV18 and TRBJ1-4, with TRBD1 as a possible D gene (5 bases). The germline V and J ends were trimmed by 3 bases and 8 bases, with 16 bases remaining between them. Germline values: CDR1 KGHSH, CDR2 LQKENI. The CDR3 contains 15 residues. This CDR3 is CASSPSQEFREKLFF. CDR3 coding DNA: TGTGCCAGCTCACCTTCACAGGAGTTTCGAGAAAAACTGTTTTTT. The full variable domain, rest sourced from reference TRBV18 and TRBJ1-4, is NAGVMQNPRHLVRRRGQEARLRCSPMKGHSHVYWYRQLPEEGLKFMVYLQKENIIDESGMPKERFSAEFPKEGPSILRIQQVVRGDSAAYFCASSPSQEFREKLFFGSGTQLSVL.

CDR3 loop: CASSFVGVPYGYTF. The CDR3 nucleotides read TGTGCCAGCAGTTTTGTAGGGGTACCCTATGGCTACACCTTC. V gene TRBV27 combines with J gene TRBJ1-2, with TRBD1 as a possible D gene (5 bases). Germline values: CDR1 MNHEY, CDR2 SMNVEV (reference sequence). The V end was cut by 3 bases, the J end by 4 bases, with 12 bases between. The CDR3 runs 14 residues.

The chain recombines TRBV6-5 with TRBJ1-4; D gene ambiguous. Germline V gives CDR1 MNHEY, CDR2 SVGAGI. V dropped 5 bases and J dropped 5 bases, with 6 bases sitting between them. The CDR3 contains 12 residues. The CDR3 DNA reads TGTGCCAGCAGTACCCGGAATGAAAAACTGTTTTTT. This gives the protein CASSTRNEKLFF.

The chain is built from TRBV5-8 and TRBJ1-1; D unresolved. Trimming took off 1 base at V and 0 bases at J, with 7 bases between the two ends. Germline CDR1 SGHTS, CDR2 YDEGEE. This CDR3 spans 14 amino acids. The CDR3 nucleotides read TGTGCCAGCAGCTTGACAAAAATGAACACTGAAGCTTTCTTT. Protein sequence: CASSLTKMNTEAFF. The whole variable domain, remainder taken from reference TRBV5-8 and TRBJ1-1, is EAGVTQSPTHLIKTRGQQATLRCSPISGHTSVYWYQQALGLGLQFLLWYDEGEERNRGNFPPRFSGRQFPNYSSELNVNALELEDSALYLCASSLTKMNTEAFFGQGTRLTVV.

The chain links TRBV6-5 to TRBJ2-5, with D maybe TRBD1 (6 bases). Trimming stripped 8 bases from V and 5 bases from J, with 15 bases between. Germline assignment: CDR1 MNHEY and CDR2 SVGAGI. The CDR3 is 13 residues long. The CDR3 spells CASGRTRGETQYF. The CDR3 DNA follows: TGTGCCAGCGGAAGAACCAGGGGCGAGACCCAGTACTTC.

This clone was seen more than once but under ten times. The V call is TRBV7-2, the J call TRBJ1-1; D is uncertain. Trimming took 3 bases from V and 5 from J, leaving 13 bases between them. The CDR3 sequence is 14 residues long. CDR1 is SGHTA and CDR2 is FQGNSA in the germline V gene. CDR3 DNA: TGTGCCAGCAGCTTGGGTCCCCGAGGGACTGAAGCTTTCTTT. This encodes CASSLGPRGTEAFF.

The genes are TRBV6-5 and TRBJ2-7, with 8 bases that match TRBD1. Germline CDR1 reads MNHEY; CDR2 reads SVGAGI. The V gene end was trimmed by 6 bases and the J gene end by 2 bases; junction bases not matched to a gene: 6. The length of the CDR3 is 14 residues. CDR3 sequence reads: CASSRGQVTYEQYF. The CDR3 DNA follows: TGTGCCAGCAGCCGGGGACAGGTGACCTACGAGCAGTACTTC.

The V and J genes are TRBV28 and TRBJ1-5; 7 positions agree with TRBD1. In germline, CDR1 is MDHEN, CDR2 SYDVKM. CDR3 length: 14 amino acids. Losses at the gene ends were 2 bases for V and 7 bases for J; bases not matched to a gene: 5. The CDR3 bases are TGTGCCAGCAGTTTAGACAGGGTGGGACAGCCCCAGCATTTT. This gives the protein CASSLDRVGQPQHF.

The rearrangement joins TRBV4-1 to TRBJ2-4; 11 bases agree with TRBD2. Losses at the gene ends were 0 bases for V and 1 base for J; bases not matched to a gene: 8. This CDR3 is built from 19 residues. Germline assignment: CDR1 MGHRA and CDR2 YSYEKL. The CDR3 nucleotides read TGCGCCAGCAGCCAAGAGGGCCTAGCGGGGGGTAGTGCCAAAAACATTCAGTACTTC. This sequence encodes CASSQEGLAGGSAKNIQYF.

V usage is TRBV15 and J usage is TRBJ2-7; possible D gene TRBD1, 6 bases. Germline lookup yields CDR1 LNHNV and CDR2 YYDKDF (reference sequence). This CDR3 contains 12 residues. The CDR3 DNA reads TGTGCCACCAGCAAGAAGGGTGGACAGACCGGAGTC. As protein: CATSKKGGQTGV.

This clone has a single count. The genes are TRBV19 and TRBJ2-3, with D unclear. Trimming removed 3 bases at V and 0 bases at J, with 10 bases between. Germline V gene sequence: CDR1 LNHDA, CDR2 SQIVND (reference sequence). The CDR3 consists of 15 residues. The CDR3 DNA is TGTGCCAGTAGTATGAAGACACTTAGCACAGATACGCAGTATTTT. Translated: CASSMKTLSTDTQYF. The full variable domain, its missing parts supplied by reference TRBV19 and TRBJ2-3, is DGGITQSPKYLFRKEGQNVTLSCEQNLNHDAMYWYRQDPGQGLRLIYYSQIVNDFQKGDIAEGYSVSREKKESFPLTVTSAQKNPTAFYLCASSMKTLSTDTQYFGPGTRLTVL.

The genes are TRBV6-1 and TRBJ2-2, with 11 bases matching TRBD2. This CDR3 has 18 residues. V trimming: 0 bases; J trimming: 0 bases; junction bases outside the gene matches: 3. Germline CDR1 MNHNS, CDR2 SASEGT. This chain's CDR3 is CASSEALAGGANTGELFF. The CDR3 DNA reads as TGTGCCAGCAGTGAAGCGTTAGCGGGAGGGGCGAACACCGGGGAGCTGTTTTTT.

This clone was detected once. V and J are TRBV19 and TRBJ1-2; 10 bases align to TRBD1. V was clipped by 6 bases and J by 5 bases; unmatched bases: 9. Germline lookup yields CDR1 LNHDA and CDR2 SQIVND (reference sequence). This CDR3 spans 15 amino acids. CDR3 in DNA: TGTGCCAGTAGCAGACAGGGGGCTGCGGGGTATGGCTACACCTTC. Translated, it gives CASSRQGAAGYGYTF.

The CDR3, as DNA: TGTGCCAGCAGGCTAGGGGCAGATACGCAGTATTTT. Translating it yields CASRLGADTQYF. The genes are TRBV6-6 and TRBJ2-3, with D possibly being TRBD1 (5 bases). The germline gives CDR1 MNHNY, CDR2 SVGAGI (reference sequence). The CDR3 runs to 12 residues. The V gene lost 6 bases and the J gene lost 4 bases, with 8 bases spanning the gap.

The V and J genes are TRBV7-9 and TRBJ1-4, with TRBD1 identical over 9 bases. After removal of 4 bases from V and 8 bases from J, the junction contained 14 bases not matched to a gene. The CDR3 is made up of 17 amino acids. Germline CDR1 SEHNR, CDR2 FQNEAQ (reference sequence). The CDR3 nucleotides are TGTGCCAGCAGCTACAAGGACAGGGGAAGTTCGCGGGAAAAACTGTTTTTT. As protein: CASSYKDRGSSREKLFF.

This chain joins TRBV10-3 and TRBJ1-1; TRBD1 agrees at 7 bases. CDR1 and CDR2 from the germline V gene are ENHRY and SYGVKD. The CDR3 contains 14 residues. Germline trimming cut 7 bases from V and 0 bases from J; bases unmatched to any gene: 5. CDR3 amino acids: CAITMGQMNTEAFF. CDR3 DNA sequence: TGTGCCATCACCATGGGACAGATGAACACTGAAGCTTTCTTT.

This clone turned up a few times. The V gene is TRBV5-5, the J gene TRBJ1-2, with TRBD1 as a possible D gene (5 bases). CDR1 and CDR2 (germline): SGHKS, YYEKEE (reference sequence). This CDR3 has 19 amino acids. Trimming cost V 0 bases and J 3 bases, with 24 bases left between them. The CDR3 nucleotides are TGTGCCAGCAGCTTGGTAATGGGAAGGCAGGGCACTTGGGACTATGGCTACACCTTC. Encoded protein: CASSLVMGRQGTWDYGYTF.

The CDR3 region is CASSSVIRRDTNEQFF. The CDR3 DNA is TGTGCCAGCAGCTCCGTTATTCGACGGGACACTAATGAGCAGTTCTTC. This chain links TRBV7-2 with TRBJ2-1; possible D gene TRBD1, 6 bases. The V end lost 4 bases, the J end lost 7 bases, and 20 bases lay between the germline ends. CDR1 and CDR2 from the germline V gene are SGHTA and FQGNSA. CDR3 length equals 16 residues.

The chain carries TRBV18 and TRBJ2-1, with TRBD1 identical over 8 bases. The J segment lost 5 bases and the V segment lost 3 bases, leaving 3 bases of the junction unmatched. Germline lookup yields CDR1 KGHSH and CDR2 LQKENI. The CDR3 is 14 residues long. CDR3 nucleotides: TGTGCCAGCTCACCGCTGACAGGGGACAATGAGCAGTTCTTC. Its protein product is CASSPLTGDNEQFF.

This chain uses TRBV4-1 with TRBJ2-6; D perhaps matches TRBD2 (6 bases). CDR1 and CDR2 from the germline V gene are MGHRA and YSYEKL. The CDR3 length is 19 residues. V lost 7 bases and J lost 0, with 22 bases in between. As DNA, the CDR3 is TGCGCCAGCACCCTAGAGGGAGGAAGCGGACCCTCTGGGGCCAACGTCCTGACTTTC. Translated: CASTLEGGSGPSGANVLTF.

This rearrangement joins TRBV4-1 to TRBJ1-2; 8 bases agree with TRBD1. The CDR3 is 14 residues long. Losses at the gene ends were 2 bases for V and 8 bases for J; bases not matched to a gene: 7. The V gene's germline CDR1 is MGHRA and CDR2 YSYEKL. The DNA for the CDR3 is TGCGCCAGCAGCCAACTTCCGGGACAGGCCGGCTACACCTTC. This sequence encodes CASSQLPGQAGYTF.

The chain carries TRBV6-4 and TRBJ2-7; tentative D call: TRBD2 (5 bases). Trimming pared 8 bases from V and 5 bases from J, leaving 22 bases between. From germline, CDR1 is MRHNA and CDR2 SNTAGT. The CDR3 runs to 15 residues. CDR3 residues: CASVRGPRSGHEQYF. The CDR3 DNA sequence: TGTGCCAGCGTCCGAGGGCCTCGGTCTGGCCACGAGCAGTACTTC.

The CDR3 nucleotides read TGTGCCAGCAGCCGTCAATCCGGCAGGGTGGGTGAAGCTTTCTTT. Translation: CASSRQSGRVGEAFF. The V call is TRBV3-1 (or the pseudogene TRBV3-2), the J call TRBJ1-1, with D perhaps matching TRBD1 (5 bases). V was trimmed by 4 bases and J by 7 bases, leaving 19 bases between them. The CDR3 is made up of 15 amino acids. From germline, CDR1 is LGHDT and CDR2 YNNKEL (reference sequence).

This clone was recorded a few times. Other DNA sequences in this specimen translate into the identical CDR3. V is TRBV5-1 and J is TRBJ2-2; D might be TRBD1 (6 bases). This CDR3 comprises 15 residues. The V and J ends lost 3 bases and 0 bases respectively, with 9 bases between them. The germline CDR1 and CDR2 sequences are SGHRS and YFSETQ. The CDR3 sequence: CASSSGQTNTGELFF. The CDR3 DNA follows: TGCGCCAGCAGCTCCGGACAGACGAACACCGGGGAGCTGTTTTTT.

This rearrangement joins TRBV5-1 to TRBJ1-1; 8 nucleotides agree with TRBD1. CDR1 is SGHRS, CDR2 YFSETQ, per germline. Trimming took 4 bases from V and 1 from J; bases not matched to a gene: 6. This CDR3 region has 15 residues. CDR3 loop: CASSGGQGSNTEAFF. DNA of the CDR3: TGCGCCAGCAGCGGAGGACAGGGCTCGAACACTGAAGCTTTCTTT.